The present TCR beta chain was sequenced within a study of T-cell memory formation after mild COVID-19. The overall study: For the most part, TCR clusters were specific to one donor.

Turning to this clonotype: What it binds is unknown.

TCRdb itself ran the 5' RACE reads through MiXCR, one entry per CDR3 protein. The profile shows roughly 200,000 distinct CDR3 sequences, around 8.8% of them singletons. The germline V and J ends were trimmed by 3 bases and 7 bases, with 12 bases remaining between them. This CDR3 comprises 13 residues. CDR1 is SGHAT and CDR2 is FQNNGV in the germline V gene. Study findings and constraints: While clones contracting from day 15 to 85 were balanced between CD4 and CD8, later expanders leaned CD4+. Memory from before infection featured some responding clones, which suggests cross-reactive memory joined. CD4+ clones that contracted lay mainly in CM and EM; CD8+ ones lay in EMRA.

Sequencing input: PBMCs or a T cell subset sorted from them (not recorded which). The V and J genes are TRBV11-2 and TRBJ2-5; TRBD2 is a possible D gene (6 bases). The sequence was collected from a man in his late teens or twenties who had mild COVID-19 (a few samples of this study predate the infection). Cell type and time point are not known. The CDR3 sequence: CASSLGGDGTQYF. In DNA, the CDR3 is TGTGCCAGCAGCTTGGGCGGGGACGGGACCCAGTACTTC.